The 18 T cell receptor beta chains reported below all come from one sample, sequenced in a study of HIV-infected patients and healthy controls. From the 5' RACE reads, TCRdb called clonotypes with MiXCR, one entry per CDR3 protein. The sample shows 15,000 to 20,000 distinct CDR3 sequences, about 16% of them seen only once. Sequencing was carried out using CD8+ T cells from blood. The receptors were gathered from a human donor in good health.

This clonotype has at least ten counts. The V call is TRBV29-1, the J call TRBJ2-3, with 9 bases lining up with TRBD2. CDR1 and CDR2 (germline): SQVTM, ANQGSEA. This CDR3 spans 14 amino acids. V dropped 4 bases and J dropped 6; count of bases not matched to a gene: 8. The CDR3 nucleotides are TGCAGCGTTGGGGTAGCGGGAGTTTCTGATACGCAGTATTTT. It yields the protein CSVGVAGVSDTQYF.

The V gene is TRBV12-3 or TRBV12-4, the J gene TRBJ2-1; maybe TRBD1 (6 bases). The CDR3 is made up of 14 amino acids. The V and J ends lost 5 bases and 7 bases respectively, with 15 bases between them. Written as DNA, the CDR3 is TGTGCCAGCAGTCCCAGTCTGCAGGGGAATGAGCAGTTCTTC. Protein product: CASSPSLQGNEQFF.

At least ten counts were recorded for this clonotype. V is TRBV13 and J is TRBJ2-1; 9 bases align to TRBD2. Germline V lookup: CDR1 PRHDT, CDR2 FYEKMQ (reference sequence). V shed 1 base, J shed 8 bases, and the junction held 6 bases outside the gene matches. This CDR3 region has 15 residues. In nucleotides, the CDR3 is TGTGCCAGCAGCTTAGCCTCTAGCGGGAACGATGAGCAGTTCTTC. Protein product: CASSLASSGNDEQFF.

This clonotype was recorded at least ten times. The V and J genes are TRBV5-5 and TRBJ2-4; no clear D gene. Per germline, CDR1 SGHKS and CDR2 YYEKEE (reference sequence). The CDR3 contains 16 residues. The ends were cut back, 0 bases at V and 1 base at J, with 11 bases in the middle. The CDR3 spells CASSLEAVMAKNIQYF. CDR3 in DNA: TGTGCCAGCAGCTTGGAGGCAGTTATGGCCAAAAACATTCAGTACTTC. Full variable domain (remainder filled in from reference TRBV5-5 and TRBJ2-4): DAGVTQSPTHLIKTRGQQVTLRCSPISGHKSVSWYQQVLGQGPQFIFQYYEKEERGRGNFPDRFSARQFPNYSSELNVNALLLGDSALYLCASSLEAVMAKNIQYFGAGTRLSVL.

Within the sample, this clonotype is medium-sized. The chain recombines TRBV24-1 with TRBJ2-5; D is possibly TRBD1 or TRBD2 (5 bases each). V lost 3 bases to trimming and J lost 5 bases, with 12 bases between them. Germline assignment: CDR1 KGHDR and CDR2 SFDVKD. The CDR3 contains 14 residues. The CDR3 DNA reads as TGTGCCACCAGTGATCTCTCCGGGGACGAGACCCAGTACTTC. Amino acids: CATSDLSGDETQYF.

The chain is built from TRBV28 and TRBJ1-1; no reliable D call. Germline V lookup: CDR1 MDHEN, CDR2 SYDVKM. The CDR3 runs 19 residues. Trimming shortened V by 1 base and J by 0 bases, and 21 bases separated the two germline ends. CDR3 sequence (DNA): TGTGCCAGCAGTTTATACCCCTCGAGCGCAGCGAACATGAACACTGAAGCTTTCTTT. This gives the protein CASSLYPSSAANMNTEAFF.

V and J are TRBV9 and TRBJ2-2, with D possibly TRBD2 on 7 matching bases. Germline lookup yields CDR1 SGDLS and CDR2 YYNGEE. This CDR3 is 14 amino acids long. V lost 6 bases and J 6 bases, leaving 15 bases between the germline ends. The DNA of the CDR3 is TGTGCCAGCAAGGGGGGGCTATCCTCCGGGGAGCTGTTTTTT. Translating gives CASKGGLSSGELFF.

This clonotype was detected ten times or more. The genes are TRBV15 and TRBJ2-5; 8 nucleotides align to TRBD2. This CDR3 has 16 residues. CDR1 and CDR2 (germline): LNHNV, YYDKDF (reference sequence). V lost 0 bases to trimming and J lost 2 bases; unmatched junction nucleotides: 5. DNA of the CDR3: TGTGCCACCAGCAGAGAGAGCGGGAGAGGTCAAGAGACCCAGTACTTC. This sequence encodes CATSRESGRGQETQYF.

This clonotype occurred many times. The CDR3 here is CASSGLQEGLKMGNNSPLHF. For the CDR3, the DNA is TGCGCCAGCAGCGGGCTTCAGGAGGGGCTAAAGATGGGAAATAATTCACCCCTCCACTTT. This chain joins TRBV5-1 and TRBJ1-6, with a possible D match to TRBD1 (5 bases). This CDR3 region has 20 residues. V was shortened by 4 bases and J by 5 bases, with 28 bases between the two germline ends. Looked up from germline, CDR1 is SGHRS and CDR2 is YFSETQ.

In this sample, this clonotype turned up many times. Written as DNA, the CDR3 is TGCGCCAGCAGCTCGGGTACAGATACGCAGTATTTT. This translates into CASSSGTDTQYF. The chain joins TRBV5-1 to TRBJ2-3; D uncertain. The CDR3 is 12 residues long. Deletions cut 3 bases from V and 3 bases from J, with 5 bases between. Germline-derived CDR1 and CDR2 are SGHRS and YFSETQ.

This clonotype is judged medium-sized (0.01 to 0.1%). The V and J genes are TRBV20-1 and TRBJ2-3; TRBD1 matches at 8 bases. There are 15 residues in the CDR3. The ends lost 2 bases at V and 3 bases at J; junction bases unmatched: 7. Germline-derived CDR1 and CDR2 are DFQATT and SNEGSKA (reference sequence). This chain's CDR3 is CSARNAGQETDTQYF. For the CDR3, the DNA is TGCAGTGCTAGAAACGCGGGACAGGAGACAGATACGCAGTATTTT.

This clonotype appeared many times. The J gene is TRBJ2-1, the V gene TRBV7-2; 11 bases align to TRBD2. The CDR3 is 16 amino acids. CDR1 and CDR2 from the germline V gene are SGHTA and FQGNSA. V shed 5 bases and J 6 bases; nucleotides not matched to a gene: 9. The CDR3 spells CASSHHLAGGTNEQFF. The DNA for the CDR3 is TGTGCCAGCAGCCACCACCTAGCGGGGGGTACCAATGAGCAGTTCTTC.

This clonotype was recorded many times. The CDR3 DNA reads as TGCAGCGTGAATCATTCTGGACAGGACTCCTACGAGCAGTACTTC. This sequence encodes CSVNHSGQDSYEQYF. The chain is built from TRBV29-1 and TRBJ2-7; 7 bases map to TRBD1. Trimming cost V 6 bases and J 0 bases; bases outside gene matches: 11. The CDR3 contains 15 residues. Germline V gene data show CDR1 as SQVTM and CDR2 as ANQGSEA.

This chain links TRBV6-5 with TRBJ1-1, with D maybe TRBD1 (6 bases). CDR3 length: 15 amino acids. Germline V CDR1 and CDR2: MNHEY, SVGAGI. Trimming took 5 bases from V and 9 from J, leaving 22 bases between them. CDR3 sequence: CASSLSQGSYGQAFF. In DNA form, the CDR3 reads TGTGCCAGCAGTCTCTCACAGGGTTCCTATGGACAAGCTTTCTTT.

The CDR3 sequence is CASSQEGPAESNEQFF. The CDR3 region has the DNA TGCGCCAGCAGCCAAGAAGGGCCAGCAGAGAGCAATGAGCAGTTCTTC. The gene calls are TRBV4-3 and TRBJ2-1; D gene uncertain. The germline CDR1 and CDR2 sequences are LGHNA and YSLEER. The CDR3 is 16 residues long. The germline V and J ends were trimmed by 0 bases and 6 bases, with 15 bases remaining between them.

This clonotype has at least ten counts. A read error may account for a junction end that differs from germline. V usage is TRBV6-6 and J usage is TRBJ1-1; no clear D. Looked up from germline, CDR1 is MNHNY and CDR2 is SVGAGI (reference sequence). This CDR3 region has 12 residues. The CDR3 is CASSYSNPEAFF. The CDR3 bases are TGTGCCAGCAGTTACTCGAACCCTGAAGCTTTCTTT.

This clonotype was recorded only once. The chain links TRBV5-1 to TRBJ2-7; TRBD1 matches at 8 bases. Germline loops: CDR1 SGHRS, CDR2 YFSETQ. This CDR3 is 15 amino acids long. V lost 4 bases to trimming and J lost 2 bases; unmatched junction nucleotides: 8. DNA for the CDR3: TGCGCCAGCAGCCCGGGGACAGGTCTTACCTACGAGCAGTACTTC. This translates into CASSPGTGLTYEQYF.

This clonotype was recorded at least ten times. The chain is built from TRBV20-1 and TRBJ1-3; 7 bases fit TRBD1. V trimming: 0 bases; J trimming: 2 bases; junction bases outside the gene matches: 1. There are 14 residues in the CDR3. Per germline, CDR1 DFQATT and CDR2 SNEGSKA (reference sequence). The chain's CDR3 is CSAREQGAGNTIYF. The CDR3 bases are TGCAGTGCTAGAGAGCAGGGGGCTGGAAACACCATATATTTT.